This TCR beta chain was sequenced in a study of cytomegalovirus exposure and HLA in healthy donors. Overall study results and limits: Being productive about 87% or about 30% of the time was typical of most TCR beta V segments in an earlier analysis.

Notes on this clone: Its antigen is unidentified.

PCR was performed using 60 Vbeta and 13 Jbeta primers. Clones were read by immunoSEQ multiplex PCR, and TCRdb kept only the in-frame ones, dropping some. The sample lists 150,000 to 200,000 clones; around 76% were seen once. The germline V and J ends were trimmed by 2 bases and 7 bases, with 5 bases remaining between them. This CDR3 contains 12 residues. CDR1 and CDR2 from the germline V gene are SEHNR and FQNEAQ (reference sequence). The sequenced sample consisted of PBMCs. The TCR comes from a woman under 40 in good health and CMV-seropositive. The chain employs TRBV7-9 and TRBJ1-4; a weak D match, TRBD1 (5 bases). This CDR3 is CASSLQGEKLFF. The CDR3 coding sequence is TGTGCCAGCAGCTTACAGGGTGAAAAACTGTTTTTT.